The 32 T cell receptor beta chains below all came from one sample that was sequenced in a study of T-cell reconstitution after alpha-beta-depleted transplantation in children. Preparation of the TCRbeta library was carried out with unique molecular identifiers. TCRdb recomputed calls from the PCR reads with MiXCR, one row per CDR3 protein. The sample includes 400,000 to 550,000 distinct CDR3 sequences, roughly 10% of them seen just once. This specimen consisted of PBMCs, obtained before TCRalphabeta/CD19-depleted stem cell transplant. The receptors were gathered from a child aged 2 to 10 with inherited bone marrow failure, due to receive a stem cell transplant.

This clonotype was detected a few times. The V and J genes are TRBV12-3 or TRBV12-4 and TRBJ1-2; D might be TRBD1 (5 bases). Trimming took off 5 bases at V and 9 bases at J, with 16 bases between the two ends. This CDR3 has 13 amino acids. The CDR3 region is CASSPRTSQRYTF. The CDR3 coding sequence is TGTGCCAGCAGTCCCCGGACATCTCAGCGCTACACCTTC.

Ten or more counts support this clonotype. The chain has TRBV20-1 and TRBJ2-2, with 11 bases fitting TRBD2. Germline V gives CDR1 DFQATT, CDR2 SNEGSKA (reference sequence). The CDR3 is made up of 14 amino acids. V gave up 5 bases and J gave up 4 bases; unmatched junction bases: 3. In DNA, the CDR3 is TGCAGTGCTCTAGCGGGAGGCACCACCGGGGAGCTGTTTTTT. Translating gives CSALAGGTTGELFF.

This clonotype has ten or more counts. CDR3 residues: CAISESKAGGTQYF. As DNA, the CDR3 is TGTGCCATCAGTGAGTCGAAGGCGGGAGGCACCCAGTACTTC. This chain links TRBV10-3 with TRBJ2-5; 8 bases are shared with TRBD2. Germline V gives CDR1 ENHRY, CDR2 SYGVKD. The trim removed 0 bases at V and 8 bases at J, leaving 5 bases unmatched. The length of the CDR3 is 14 residues.

This clonotype was seen many times. V gene TRBV5-1 combines with J gene TRBJ2-6; no reliable D call. Per the germline V gene, CDR1 is SGHRS and CDR2 is YFSETQ. The ends were cut back, 6 bases at V and 3 bases at J, with 7 bases in the middle. The CDR3 covers 13 residues. The CDR3 here is CASKALGANVLTF. The CDR3 region has the DNA TGCGCCAGCAAGGCACTTGGGGCCAACGTCCTGACTTTC.

This clonotype was seen repeatedly, ten times or more. The J gene is TRBJ2-3, the V gene TRBV7-2, with D hard to call. The CDR3 has 13 residues. V was pared by 3 bases and J by 1 base, with 5 bases between. In germline, CDR1 is SGHTA, CDR2 FQGNSA. CDR3 amino acids: CASSFWGTDTQYF. As DNA, the CDR3 is TGTGCCAGCAGCTTCTGGGGCACAGATACGCAGTATTTT.

This clonotype was found many times. The rearrangement joins TRBV12-3 or TRBV12-4 to TRBJ2-1; the D gene is possibly TRBD2 (5 bases). The CDR3 spans 15 residues. The V and J ends lost 6 bases and 4 bases respectively, with 16 bases between them. The CDR3 region has the DNA TGTGCCAGCAGCCCAACTGGGAGAGCTTACAATGAGCAGTTCTTC. It specifies CASSPTGRAYNEQFF.

This clonotype was found many times. V is TRBV13 and J is TRBJ2-7; a weak D match, TRBD1 (5 bases). Germline CDR1 reads PRHDT; CDR2 reads FYEKMQ (reference sequence). The CDR3 spans 16 residues. The ends were cut back, 5 bases at V and 2 bases at J, with 19 bases in the middle. Here the CDR3 DNA reads TGTGCCAGCAGCCCCAGTTCGTGGGGCCCTCCCTACGAGCAGTACTTC. Translation: CASSPSSWGPPYEQYF.

Regarding this clonotype: A much larger clone differs by one base, so this may be a read error. The chain is built from TRBV10-3 and TRBJ2-2; the match to TRBD2 covers 9 bases. Germline V CDR1 and CDR2: ENHRY, SYGVKD. The CDR3 sequence is 16 residues long. The DNA for the CDR3 is TGTGCCATCCCGGCGAGAGCGGGGGGAAACACCGGGGACCTGTTTTTT. Its translation is CAIPARAGGNTGDLFF.

This clonotype was detected ten times or more. This chain uses TRBV4-2 with TRBJ2-7; 9 bases line up with TRBD2. The CDR3 extends over 17 amino acids. CDR1 LGHNA and CDR2 YNFKEQ come from the germline V gene. J lost 5 bases, V lost 0 bases, and 11 bases had no gene match. CDR3 DNA sequence: TGTGCCAGCAGCCAAGATGCGCTAGCGGGGCCCTCGGACGAGCAGTACTTC. Residues: CASSQDALAGPSDEQYF.

This clonotype was seen many times. The chain carries TRBV12-3 or TRBV12-4 and TRBJ2-1; 8 positions match TRBD2. Unmatched junction bases numbered 11, after V lost 7 bases and J lost 6 bases. The length of the CDR3 is 15 residues. CDR3 in amino acids: CASTGLASGPNEQFF. CDR3 DNA: TGTGCCAGCACTGGGCTGGCTAGCGGGCCCAATGAGCAGTTCTTC.

This clonotype was seen a few times. The J gene is TRBJ1-1, the V gene TRBV4-3, with D unclear. The CDR3 is 16 residues long. The V gene's germline CDR1 is LGHNA and CDR2 YSLEER. V gave up 0 bases and J gave up 4 bases, with 15 bases separating them. The CDR3 nucleotides read TGCGCCAGCAGCCAAGATAGGCACCCCAAGGGCACTGAAGCTTTCTTT. This translates into CASSQDRHPKGTEAFF.

This clonotype was seen ten or more times. V gene TRBV20-1 combines with J gene TRBJ2-2; D uncertain. The CDR3 has 13 amino acids. Per germline, CDR1 DFQATT and CDR2 SNEGSKA (reference sequence). Between the trimmed V and J ends, which lost 1 base and 5 bases, there was a span of 8 bases. The CDR3 nucleotides are TGCAGTGCTAGAGCGTACGCGACCGGGGAGCTGTTTTTT. Encoded protein: CSARAYATGELFF.

This clonotype was seen many times. The chain is built from TRBV9 and TRBJ2-1, with 7 bases matching TRBD2. The V gene's germline CDR1 is SGDLS and CDR2 YYNGEE. Unmatched junction bases numbered 10, after V lost 4 bases and J lost 9 bases. The CDR3 runs 14 residues. The DNA of the CDR3 is TGTGCCAGCAGCCCAGGACTAGTTTTTGGTGAGCAGTTCTTC. This sequence encodes CASSPGLVFGEQFF. Full variable domain (rest looked up from reference TRBV9 and TRBJ2-1): DSGVTQTPKHLITATGQRVTLRCSPRSGDLSVYWYQQSLDQGLQFLIQYYNGEERAKGNILERFSAQQFPDLHSELNLSSLELGDSALYFCASSPGLVFGEQFFGPGTRLTVL.

This clonotype was seen once. The chain carries TRBV27 and TRBJ1-5; no definite D call. The germline V gene encodes CDR1 MNHEY and CDR2 SMNVEV (reference sequence). Trimming cost V 5 bases and J 4 bases, with 15 bases left between them. The CDR3 extends over 15 amino acids. The CDR3 loop reads CASSLDSGWNQPQHF. CDR3 DNA: TGTGCCAGCAGTCTCGACTCGGGTTGGAATCAGCCCCAGCATTTT.

This clonotype appeared many times. The chain has TRBV27 and TRBJ2-7; 7 nucleotides align to TRBD2. V shed 5 bases, J shed 6 bases, and the junction held 13 bases outside the gene matches. Germline V gene lookup returns CDR1 MNHEY and CDR2 SMNVEV (reference sequence). There are 15 residues in the CDR3. The CDR3 loop reads CASSLAGLWIGEQYF. As DNA, the CDR3 is TGTGCCAGCAGTCTCGCGGGACTATGGATCGGCGAGCAGTACTTC.

This clonotype has ten or more counts. This chain links TRBV7-9 with TRBJ2-5; a weak D match, TRBD1 (7 bases). The CDR3 is made up of 15 amino acids. Trimming pared 3 bases from V and 4 bases from J, leaving 15 bases between. Germline V gives CDR1 SEHNR, CDR2 FQNEAQ (reference sequence). CDR3: CASSLRDSVAETQYF. CDR3 in DNA: TGTGCCAGCAGCTTGCGGGACAGTGTGGCAGAGACCCAGTACTTC.

This clonotype was counted ten times or more. V usage is TRBV5-1 and J usage is TRBJ2-1, with 16 bases that match TRBD2. The CDR3 contains 19 residues. CDR1 and CDR2 (germline): SGHRS, YFSETQ. Trimming removed 4 bases from V and 2 bases from J; junction bases left unmatched: 9. The CDR3 region has the DNA TGCGCCAGCAGCACAACCCCGGGACTAGCGGGAGGGCCCTACAATGAGCAGTTCTTC. Translation gives CASSTTPGLAGGPYNEQFF. Filled out from reference TRBV5-1 and TRBJ2-1, the complete variable domain reads KAGVTQTPRYLIKTRGQQVTLSCSPISGHRSVSWYQQTPGQGLQFLFEYFSETQRNKGNFPGRFSGRQFSNSRSEMNVSTLELGDSALYLCASSTTPGLAGGPYNEQFFGPGTRLTVL.

A few counts support this clonotype. V and J are TRBV6-1 and TRBJ2-1; a weak D match, TRBD2 (6 bases). This CDR3 contains 14 residues. With 10 bases removed from V and 2 bases from J, the gap between germline ends came to 15 bases. Germline V lookup: CDR1 MNHNS, CDR2 SASEGT. CDR3 coding DNA: TGTGCCACTTCTATGGCTAGCGCCTACAATGAGCAGTTCTTC. This gives the protein CATSMASAYNEQFF.

As concerns this clonotype: This may stem from a read error, because a much larger clone lies one nucleotide away. The rearrangement joins TRBV29-1 to TRBJ2-4; unclear D gene. CDR3 size: 12 residues. Germline loops: CDR1 SQVTM, CDR2 ANQGSEA. The CDR3 loop is CSVELAKNMQYF. The DNA for the CDR3 is TGCAGCGTTGAATTAGCCAAAAACATGCAGTACTTC.

This clonotype was detected ten times or more. The chain recombines TRBV20-1 with TRBJ2-1; D is perhaps TRBD1 (5 bases). Deletions cut 5 bases from V and 0 bases from J, with 14 bases between. CDR3 length: 15 amino acids. CDR1 is DFQATT, CDR2 SNEGSKA, per germline (reference sequence). DNA for the CDR3: TGCAGTGCTCAGGGTGGGCGGCTCTCCTACAATGAGCAGTTCTTC. This codes for CSAQGGRLSYNEQFF.

This chain connects TRBV6-5 to TRBJ1-2, with unresolved D. This CDR3 region has 11 residues. Germline values: CDR1 MNHEY, CDR2 SVGAGI. V shed 8 bases and J shed 8 bases, with 12 bases lying between them. CDR3 region: CASPATGGYTF. The CDR3, as DNA: TGTGCCAGCCCCGCTACGGGGGGCTACACCTTC.

This clonotype was picked up many times. The chain has TRBV5-1 and TRBJ2-1, with no clear D. The CDR3 totals 16 residues. Trimming took off 4 bases at V and 5 bases at J, with 19 bases between the two ends. Germline values: CDR1 SGHRS, CDR2 YFSETQ. CDR3 DNA sequence: TGCGCCAGCAGCATCGAGACGCCATCGGGCAACAATGAGCAGTTCTTC. It translates to CASSIETPSGNNEQFF. Full variable domain (remainder filled in from reference TRBV5-1 and TRBJ2-1): KAGVTQTPRYLIKTRGQQVTLSCSPISGHRSVSWYQQTPGQGLQFLFEYFSETQRNKGNFPGRFSGRQFSNSRSEMNVSTLELGDSALYLCASSIETPSGNNEQFFGPGTRLTVL.

This rearrangement joins TRBV10-3 to TRBJ2-3; D is possibly TRBD1 or TRBD2 (6 bases each). In germline, CDR1 is ENHRY, CDR2 SYGVKD. Deletions cut 3 bases from V and 6 bases from J, with 16 bases between. The CDR3 totals 15 residues. CDR3 DNA: TGTGCCATCAGTGAAGGGGGGCGGGCCCCGGATACGCAGTATTTT. It codes for CAISEGGRAPDTQYF.

This clonotype was detected ten times or more. This sequence joins TRBV16 and TRBJ2-7; D remains unclear. Germline V lookup: CDR1 KGHSY, CDR2 FQNENV. The V end was cut by 2 bases, the J end by 3 bases, with 5 bases between. The CDR3 consists of 12 residues. Here the CDR3 reads CASSQGFYEQYF. The CDR3 bases are TGTGCCAGCAGCCAAGGGTTCTACGAGCAGTACTTC. Variable domain in full (rest from reference TRBV16 and TRBJ2-7): GEEVAQTPKHLVRGEGQKAKLYCAPIKGHSYVFWYQQVLKNEFKFLISFQNENVFDETGMPKERFSAKCLPNSPCSLEIQATKLEDSAVYFCASSQGFYEQYFGPGTRLTVT.

This clonotype was recorded many times. The chain carries TRBV20-1 and TRBJ2-1, with D possibly being TRBD1 or TRBD2 (5 bases each). Trimming took 0 bases from V and 6 from J, leaving 12 bases between them. The CDR3 length is 14 residues. Germline V gives CDR1 DFQATT, CDR2 SNEGSKA (reference sequence). This CDR3 reads CSARDTGTSNEQFF. DNA of the CDR3: TGCAGTGCTAGAGATACCGGGACGAGCAATGAGCAGTTCTTC.

This clonotype was seen at least ten times. J is TRBJ1-2 and V is TRBV6-1; D remains unclear. The V end was cut by 0 bases, the J end by 0 bases, with 8 bases between. The V gene's germline CDR1 is MNHNS and CDR2 SASEGT. This CDR3 has 15 residues. The CDR3 DNA follows: TGTGCCAGCAGTGAAGCAAGGTCAACTAACTATGGCTACACCTTC. Translation gives CASSEARSTNYGYTF.

This clonotype was observed at least ten times. The genes are TRBV7-2 and TRBJ2-7; D possibly corresponds to TRBD2 (6 bases). V lost 2 bases to trimming and J lost 3 bases, with 11 bases between them. This CDR3 has 14 residues. Germline V gives CDR1 SGHTA, CDR2 FQGNSA. The DNA for the CDR3 is TGTGCCAGCAGCTTAATGGCGGGGAACTACGAGCAGTACTTC. It yields the protein CASSLMAGNYEQYF.

The V and J genes are TRBV15 and TRBJ1-5; D uncertain. The CDR3 extends over 13 amino acids. V lost 9 bases and J lost 0, with 9 bases in between. Germline loops: CDR1 LNHNV, CDR2 YYDKDF (reference sequence). CDR3 nucleotides: TGTGCCACGCGGGTGAATAGCAATCAGCCCCAGCATTTT. It encodes CATRVNSNQPQHF.

Of note for this clonotype: This could be a read error, since a much larger clone is one nucleotide away. V is TRBV5-1 and J is TRBJ1-2; tentative D call: TRBD1 (5 bases). V lost 4 bases and J 5 bases, leaving 15 bases between the germline ends. The CDR3 runs to 14 residues. The germline V gene has CDR1 SGHRS and CDR2 YFSETQ. Here the CDR3 DNA reads TGCGCCAGCAGCCAGGCCGGGACCGTATATGGCTACACCTTC. Protein sequence: CASSQAGTVYGYTF. Filled out from reference TRBV5-1 and TRBJ1-2, the complete variable domain reads KAGVTQTPRYLIKTRGQQVTLSCSPISGHRSVSWYQQTPGQGLQFLFEYFSETQRNKGNFPGRFSGRQFSNSRSEMNVSTLELGDSALYLCASSQAGTVYGYTFGSGTRLTVV.

This clonotype was seen repeatedly, ten times or more. The chain joins TRBV15 to TRBJ1-4, with D possibly being TRBD1 (6 bases). Germline CDR1 is LNHNV and CDR2 is YYDKDF (reference sequence). V was shortened by 1 base and J by 7 bases, with 10 bases between the two germline ends. The length of the CDR3 is 14 residues. CDR3 amino acids: CATSRGQAGEKLFF. DNA for the CDR3: TGTGCCACCAGCAGAGGACAGGCGGGTGAAAAACTGTTTTTT.

This clonotype has ten or more counts. This chain links TRBV12-3 or TRBV12-4 with TRBJ2-2, with D possibly matching TRBD2 (6 bases). The CDR3 loop spans 14 amino acids. The V and J ends lost 7 bases and 6 bases respectively, with 15 bases between them. The CDR3 sequence is CASIPGLVSGELFF. CDR3 DNA: TGTGCCAGCATCCCGGGACTCGTCTCCGGGGAGCTGTTTTTT.

This clonotype was recorded many times. V gene TRBV7-8 combines with J gene TRBJ2-1; D is undetermined. V lost 5 bases and J 2 bases, leaving 10 bases between the germline ends. The CDR3 has 14 amino acids. The germline V gene has CDR1 SGHVS and CDR2 FQNEAQ. The CDR3 DNA sequence: TGTGCCAGCAGCCCTTGGGGTACCTACAATGAGCAGTTCTTC. It is translated as CASSPWGTYNEQFF. The full variable domain, rest sourced from reference TRBV7-8 and TRBJ2-1, is GAGVSQSPRYKVAKRGQDVALRCDPISGHVSLFWYQQALGQGPEFLTYFQNEAQLDKSGLPSDRFFAERPEGSVSTLKIQRTQQEDSAVYLCASSPWGTYNEQFFGPGTRLTVL.